This T cell receptor beta chain was recovered during a study of identical twins (dated by TCRdb to about 2016). Describing the broader study: To test whether fetal clonotypes persist, the study used deep sequencing on TCR alpha and beta repertoires from monozygotic twins, unrelated adults of various ages, and cord blood. Replicate twin experiments were performed at different times using different library preparation protocols to rule out contamination. On the study overall, not on this receptor specifically: In beta out-of-frame sequences, excess twin sharing was weaker, because having fewer shared sequences lowered the signal-to-noise ratio. Because the same donors could not be followed over many years, conclusions were based on cross-sectional statistical analysis. Compared with coincidental sharing between unrelated individuals, out-of-frame TCR alpha sequences shared between twins showed an excess of sequences with low generation probability. Invariant T cells such as MAIT and iNKT could partly confound zero-insertion analyses, though diverse VJ usage argued against this for most clonotypes. Fewer insertions were carried by abundant cord blood beta clonotypes; a weaker similar trend was observed in young adult naive repertoires, while no such trend was observed in memory repertoires. In monozygotic twins, recombination models systematically underestimated out-of-frame TCR alpha sharing, but the models matched the sharing seen between unrelated individuals.

Every donor in the study was a healthy Caucasian. Three pairs of female monozygotic twins, all aged roughly 18 to 29 years, made up the twin cohort. Peripheral blood mononuclear cells were used as the source from which RNA for TCR libraries was isolated. As regards this clonotype: Its antigen is still unknown. No clone much larger than this one lies a single base away; base qualities are absent.

Libraries were built with 5' RACE. This sample was sequenced with an Illumina HiSeq 2000. A universal primer binding site was introduced by template switching, and a unique molecular identifier was present in the final cDNA, enabling accurate counting of TCR cDNA molecules. Specific primers in the conserved constant-segment region were used to synthesize first-strand cDNA for TCR alpha and beta chains. To control for contamination, every cDNA library was double barcoded, receiving both a SMART-Mk sample barcode and Illumina barcodes. TruSeq adapter sequences and Illumina sample barcodes were added in two successive PCR steps. Sequencing of the TCR alpha and beta cDNA libraries was done on the Illumina HiSeq platform using custom primers. As for how the authors treated the data: Raw reads were processed with MiGEC to extract unique molecular identifiers, and MiXCR was used to determine CDR3 positions. For each individual, recombination models were inferred using an EM algorithm with the repgenHMM and IGoR tools. Shared clonotypes were analyzed with the tcR package in R, and sharing was normalized by the product of cloneset sizes. To study raw recombination without the effects of thymic and clonal selection, out-of-frame nonproductive sequences were analyzed. The public reads were run again by TCRdb, first through fastp at Q25 and then through MiXCR, and only productive beta chains were kept. Rows merge per CDR3 protein into single entries with the most common DNA and genes. V and J calls and clone size were set by TCRdb, not the authors. In all, the sample holds a few hundred thousand distinct CDR3 sequences, and over 8.5% of those were seen once. Approximately 3% of the sample rests with the top ten.

Relative to germline, V is 3 bases shorter and J is 5 bases shorter, with 11 bases between their ends. In the germline V gene (reference sequence), CDR1 corresponds to DFQATT and CDR2 to SNEGSKA. Taken from cysteine to phenylalanine, the CDR3 has 12 residues. Here the CDR3 DNA is all that survives: 36 bases in frame from base 1. These data are also associated with another study on yellow fever vaccine responses in identical twins. Reported in the second study: According to the authors, the vaccine-induced T cell response in identical twins seemed to be partly convergent and partly specific to each individual. Focusing on identical twins, the study followed the T cell clones that responded to the vaccine, and did so with precision.

This receptor was identified in a woman aged 18-30 years in good health. The chain is encoded by TRBV20-1 joined to TRBJ2-7; TRBD1 is a possible D gene, resting on 5 matching bases. What was sequenced was PBMCs. The encoded CDR3 is CSARDIGHEQYF. The nucleotide sequence is TGCAGTGCTAGGGACATCGGGCACGAGCAGTACTTC.